These 32 T cell receptor beta chains came from one sample sequenced in a study of T-cell memory formation after mild COVID-19. TCRdb recomputed calls from the 5' RACE reads with MiXCR, one row per CDR3 protein. The repertoire has 200,000 to 250,000 distinct CDR3 sequences, 9.5% to 10% of them found once; the top ten carry 3.5% to 4%. The specimen was PBMCs or a T cell subset sorted from them (not recorded which). The receptor source for this set is a man younger than 35 who had mild COVID-19 (a few samples of this study predate the infection). Cell type and time point are not known.

V usage is TRBV3-1 and J usage is TRBJ1-2; D not certain. The V end lost 0 bases, the J end lost 5 bases, and 7 bases lay between the germline ends. Looked up from germline, CDR1 is LGHDT and CDR2 is YNNKEL (reference sequence). The CDR3 has 13 residues. CDR3 region: CASSQELYYGYTF. CDR3 in DNA: TGTGCCAGCAGCCAAGAACTGTATTATGGCTACACCTTC.

There are many counts of this clonotype. J is TRBJ2-1 and V is TRBV3-1; TRBD1 might be the D (5 bases). Germline CDR1 is LGHDT and CDR2 is YNNKEL (reference sequence). V lost 6 bases and J lost 8, with 8 bases in between. This CDR3 region has 11 residues. CDR3 sequence: CASRAGHEQFF. DNA for the CDR3: TGTGCCAGCAGGGCAGGGCATGAGCAGTTCTTC.

The chain joins TRBV10-3 to TRBJ2-1; D could derive from TRBD1 or TRBD2 (5 bases each). V lost 4 bases and J 2 bases, leaving 12 bases between the germline ends. The CDR3 spans 15 residues. In germline, CDR1 is ENHRY, CDR2 SYGVKD. The DNA of the CDR3 is TGTGCCATCAGTGCCGGGACCGAAGCCTACAATGAGCAGTTCTTC. This codes for CAISAGTEAYNEQFF.

This clonotype occurred a few times. This chain uses TRBV3-1 with TRBJ1-1, with no clear D. The CDR3 is 14 residues long. The V gene's germline CDR1 is LGHDT and CDR2 YNNKEL (reference sequence). V was clipped by 1 base and J by 9 bases, with 15 bases between them. The CDR3 sequence: CASSQVSSSGKAFF. CDR3 nucleotides: TGTGCCAGCAGCCAAGTTAGCAGTTCAGGCAAAGCTTTCTTT.

This chain connects TRBV7-9 to TRBJ1-6, with D unresolved. This CDR3 has 13 residues. The V end lost 5 bases, the J end lost 9 bases, and 11 bases lay between the germline ends. Germline values: CDR1 SEHNR, CDR2 FQNEAQ (reference sequence). CDR3 nucleotide sequence: TGTGCCAGCAGCCTCACTCCGGCTTCACCCCTCCACTTT. Its translation: CASSLTPASPLHF.

This clonotype was seen a handful of times. The CDR3 spells CASSYGQGFSGNTIYF. The DNA for the CDR3 is TGTGCCAGCAGCTACGGCCAGGGCTTTTCTGGAAACACCATATATTTT. The rearrangement uses TRBV7-8 and TRBJ1-3; the D gene is possibly TRBD1 (5 bases). CDR3 size: 16 residues. Germline CDR1 SGHVS, CDR2 FQNEAQ. Trimming took 4 bases from V and 1 from J, leaving 14 bases between them.

This sequence joins TRBV7-2 and TRBJ2-3, with D hard to call. Germline V CDR1 and CDR2: SGHTA, FQGNSA. The CDR3 runs 13 residues. Trimming pared 2 bases from V and 3 bases from J, leaving 6 bases between. The CDR3 nucleotides are TGTGCCAGCAGCTTACGAAAAACAGATACGCAGTATTTT. Protein sequence: CASSLRKTDTQYF.

This CDR3 reads CASSTSFMPLHF. The CDR3, as DNA: TGTGCCAGCTCTACCTCATTTATGCCCCTCCACTTT. This sequence joins TRBV27 and TRBJ1-6; D is unresolved. Germline V gene data show CDR1 as MNHEY and CDR2 as SMNVEV (reference sequence). This CDR3 comprises 12 residues. V was shortened by 8 bases and J by 13 bases, with 15 bases between the two germline ends.

The gene calls are TRBV4-1 and TRBJ2-3; no reliable D call. The length of the CDR3 is 14 residues. Germline CDR1 is MGHRA and CDR2 is YSYEKL. Trimming stripped 3 bases from V and 2 bases from J, with 9 bases between. This chain's CDR3 is CASSHKSDTDTQYF. Written as DNA, the CDR3 is TGCGCCAGCAGCCATAAATCGGACACAGATACGCAGTATTTT.

This clonotype was found a few times. The chain employs TRBV12-3 or TRBV12-4 and TRBJ2-1; D is possibly TRBD2 (5 bases). V lost 8 bases to trimming and J lost 8 bases, with 13 bases between them. CDR3 size: 12 residues. In nucleotides, the CDR3 is TGTGCCAGCCGGATGGGAGCAGATGAGCAGTTCTTC. It specifies CASRMGADEQFF.

As concerns this clonotype: A much larger clone sits a single nucleotide away, making a read error possible. The chain joins TRBV15 to TRBJ2-3, with D unresolved. CDR3 size: 14 residues. V lost 2 bases, J lost 4 bases, and 10 bases lay in between. In germline, CDR1 is LNHNV, CDR2 YYDKDF (reference sequence). CDR3 protein: CATSRSLTADTQYF. CDR3 in DNA: TGTGCCACCAGCAGATCCCTGACCGCAGATACGCAGTATTTT. Looking up the rest from reference TRBV15 and TRBJ2-3 gives the full variable domain: DAMVIQNPRYQVTQFGKPVTLSCSQTLNHNVMYWYQQKSSQAPKLLFHYYDKDFNNEADTPDNFQSRRPNTSFCFLDIRSPGLGDTAMYLCATSRSLTADTQYFGPGTRLTVL.

This chain connects TRBV5-6 to TRBJ1-2; unclear D gene. The CDR3 has 15 residues. Germline CDR1 SGHDT, CDR2 YYEEEE. The germline V and J ends were trimmed by 1 base and 4 bases, with 14 bases remaining between them. In DNA, the CDR3 is TGTGCCAGCAGCTTGAGCGCCCTACGGGTCTATGGCTACACCTTC. Encoded protein: CASSLSALRVYGYTF.

The chain links TRBV27 to TRBJ2-2; D is perhaps TRBD1 (7 bases). The CDR3 spans 14 residues. The germline V gene has CDR1 MNHEY and CDR2 SMNVEV (reference sequence). The V end lost 3 bases, the J end lost 8 bases, and 13 bases lay between the germline ends. CDR3 nucleotides: TGTGCCAGCAGTTTCGGCAGGGGGAGGGGGGAGCTGTTTTTT. It encodes CASSFGRGRGELFF.

The chain employs TRBV5-1 and TRBJ1-3, with TRBD1 matching 7 bases. V lost 1 base and J lost 2; bases outside the gene matches: 3. CDR1 is SGHRS and CDR2 is YFSETQ in the germline V gene. This CDR3 has 15 residues. The CDR3 coding sequence is TGCGCCAGCAGCTTGACCGGGACAGCTGGAAACACCATATATTTT. Protein product: CASSLTGTAGNTIYF.

This rearrangement joins TRBV7-2 to TRBJ2-1, with 9 bases matching TRBD1. This CDR3 spans 15 amino acids. Trimming removed 5 bases from V and 3 bases from J; junction bases left unmatched: 5. From germline, CDR1 is SGHTA and CDR2 FQGNSA. CDR3 nucleotide sequence: TGTGCCAGCAGCACGGGACAGGGTAACTACAATGAGCAGTTCTTC. The encoded protein is CASSTGQGNYNEQFF.

The sample holds a few counts of this clonotype. The V call is TRBV7-9, the J call TRBJ2-7; 10 bases agree with TRBD2. CDR1 is SEHNR, CDR2 FQNEAQ, per germline (reference sequence). The CDR3 is 16 residues long. With 3 bases clipped from V and 4 bases from J, the junction kept 9 bases outside the gene matches. The CDR3 DNA is TGTGCCAGCAGCTTCGGACTAGCGGCTTACCCTTACGAGCAGTACGTC. This codes for CASSFGLAAYPYEQYV.

The genes are TRBV9 and TRBJ2-1, with 14 nucleotides matching TRBD2. Germline-derived CDR1 and CDR2 are SGDLS and YYNGEE. With 3 bases clipped from V and 7 bases from J, the junction kept 6 bases outside the gene matches. The CDR3 runs 16 residues. The chain's CDR3 is CASSAGTSGGLNEQFF. The DNA for the CDR3 is TGTGCCAGCAGCGCCGGGACTAGCGGGGGCCTGAATGAGCAGTTCTTC.

This clonotype has only a few counts. This rearrangement joins TRBV29-1 to TRBJ2-3; 7 bases fit TRBD1. V gave up 7 bases and J gave up 6 bases; unmatched junction bases: 10. Per the germline V gene, CDR1 is SQVTM and CDR2 is ANQGSEA. The CDR3 has 13 amino acids. The DNA for the CDR3 is TGCAGCGCGCACACAGGGGCGCGGGATACGCAGTATTTT. Its translation: CSAHTGARDTQYF.

The V and J genes are TRBV25-1 and TRBJ2-3, with D perhaps matching TRBD1 (5 bases). The germline V and J ends were trimmed by 3 bases and 3 bases, with 10 bases remaining between them. CDR3 length equals 14 residues. Germline loops: CDR1 MGHDK, CDR2 SYGVNS. In DNA form, the CDR3 reads TGTGCCAGCAGTGATACTCGACAGACAGATACGCAGTATTTT. Amino acid sequence: CASSDTRQTDTQYF.

This clonotype was recorded at least ten times. The gene calls are TRBV5-8 and TRBJ2-5, with a tentative D call TRBD1 (6 bases). Deletions cut 3 bases from V and 10 bases from J, with 13 bases between. The germline V gene encodes CDR1 SGHTS and CDR2 YDEGEE. The CDR3 sequence is 12 residues long. The CDR3 DNA reads TGTGCCAGCAGCTATCAGGGGTTGGGCCAGTACTTC. Protein product: CASSYQGLGQYF.

This clonotype was observed a handful of times. The CDR3, as DNA: TGTGCCAGCAGCTACCAGGAGGTGGATGGCTACACCTTC. It yields the protein CASSYQEVDGYTF. The chain joins TRBV3-1 to TRBJ1-2; D is uncertain. The CDR3 runs 13 residues. CDR1 and CDR2 (germline): LGHDT, YNNKEL (reference sequence). The V end lost 5 bases, the J end lost 6 bases, and 13 bases lay between the germline ends.

This clonotype was counted only a few times. The junction departs from germline at one end; a sequencing error may be responsible. The rearrangement links TRBV11-2 to TRBJ2-1; D is perhaps TRBD1 (6 bases). The germline V gene has CDR1 SGHAT and CDR2 FQNNGV. The CDR3 spans 13 residues. CDR3 coding DNA: TGTGCCAGCAGCTTAGATCTCCGCAGGGGCCGGGTCTTC. It encodes CASSLDLRRGRVF.

The gene calls are TRBV24-1 and TRBJ1-2; D gene uncertain. This CDR3 is 14 amino acids long. V lost 0 bases and J 1 base, leaving 5 bases between the germline ends. Germline V lookup: CDR1 KGHDR, CDR2 SFDVKD. The CDR3 is CATSDLESNYGYTF. The DNA of the CDR3 is TGTGCCACCAGTGATTTGGAGAGTAACTATGGCTACACCTTC.

There are a few counts of this clonotype. This chain's CDR3 is CAISESWAQSNSPLHF. CDR3 nucleotide sequence: TGTGCCATCAGTGAGTCCTGGGCACAGTCGAATTCACCCCTCCACTTT. The V gene is TRBV10-3, the J gene TRBJ1-6; D is undetermined. Looked up from germline, CDR1 is ENHRY and CDR2 is SYGVKD. Trimming took off 0 bases at V and 7 bases at J, with 13 bases between the two ends. This CDR3 comprises 16 residues.

This sequence joins TRBV5-1 and TRBJ2-1; D is perhaps TRBD1 (6 bases). Germline V gene lookup returns CDR1 SGHRS and CDR2 YFSETQ. The length of the CDR3 is 15 residues. The V and J ends lost 4 bases and 1 base respectively, with 12 bases between them. In DNA form, the CDR3 reads TGCGCCAGCAGCAGATCACAGGGTTCCTACAATGAGCAGTTCTTC. This encodes CASSRSQGSYNEQFF.

This clonotype has just a few counts. The J gene is TRBJ1-3, the V gene TRBV10-1; unclear D gene. V lost 3 bases to trimming and J lost 0 bases, with 12 bases between them. CDR3 length equals 16 residues. The germline gives CDR1 WNHNN, CDR2 SYGVQD (reference sequence). The CDR3 region has the DNA TGCGCCAGCAGTGATCCTGACGGGAGCTCTGGAAACACCATATATTTT. Translating gives CASSDPDGSSGNTIYF.

This clonotype came up a few times. CDR3: CSARDRRGEGEKLFF. DNA for the CDR3: TGCAGTGCTAGAGATCGGAGGGGAGAAGGTGAAAAACTGTTTTTT. The genes are TRBV20-1 and TRBJ1-4, with D possibly being TRBD1 (5 bases). CDR3 length: 15 residues. Trimming took 0 bases from V and 7 from J, leaving 15 bases between them. Germline V gives CDR1 DFQATT, CDR2 SNEGSKA (reference sequence).

A few counts support this clonotype. The chain couples TRBV6-6 to TRBJ1-6, with TRBD1 matching 9 bases. J was trimmed by 7 bases and V by 6 bases; bases with no gene match: 7. The CDR3 runs 15 residues. CDR1 and CDR2 from the germline V gene are MNHNY and SVGAGI (reference sequence). The CDR3 is CASSPGQGTNSPLHF. The CDR3 coding sequence is TGTGCCAGCAGCCCCGGACAGGGGACCAATTCACCCCTCCACTTT.

This clonotype came up many times. The gene calls are TRBV29-1 and TRBJ2-1, with D perhaps matching TRBD1 (5 bases). V was cut by 5 bases and J by 0 bases, with 14 bases left in between. The CDR3 totals 15 residues. CDR1 SQVTM and CDR2 ANQGSEA come from the germline V gene. DNA for the CDR3: TGCAGCGTTTGGTCTGACAGCTTCTCCTACAATGAGCAGTTCTTC. It yields the protein CSVWSDSFSYNEQFF.

The gene calls are TRBV15 and TRBJ1-1; no firm D call. The ends were cut back, 1 base at V and 1 base at J, with 10 bases in the middle. Looked up from germline, CDR1 is LNHNV and CDR2 is YYDKDF (reference sequence). CDR3 length: 15 residues. The CDR3 nucleotides read TGTGCCACCAGCAGAGTGCGGGAGCCGAACACTGAAGCTTTCTTT. Residues: CATSRVREPNTEAFF.

There are a few counts of this clonotype. Written as DNA, the CDR3 is TGTGCCAGCTCCCCCGGGACAGGGGATGAAGCTTTCTTT. Protein: CASSPGTGDEAFF. The chain recombines TRBV18 with TRBJ1-1, with 10 bases fitting TRBD1. V was pared by 6 bases and J by 7 bases, with 5 bases of the junction left unmatched. Per germline, CDR1 KGHSH and CDR2 LQKENI. CDR3 length: 13 residues. Using reference TRBV18 and TRBJ1-1 for the parts outside the CDR3, the full variable domain is NAGVMQNPRHLVRRRGQEARLRCSPMKGHSHVYWYRQLPEEGLKFMVYLQKENIIDESGMPKERFSAEFPKEGPSILRIQQVVRGDSAAYFCASSPGTGDEAFFGQGTRLTVV.

This chain joins TRBV5-1 and TRBJ1-1, with 10 positions matching TRBD1. This CDR3 spans 16 amino acids. Unmatched junction bases numbered 7, after V lost 4 bases and J lost 1 base. Germline V gene data show CDR1 as SGHRS and CDR2 as YFSETQ. The CDR3 nucleotides read TGCGCCAGCAGCCCTGGACAGGGGGTCGCGAACACTGAAGCTTTCTTT. It is translated as CASSPGQGVANTEAFF.